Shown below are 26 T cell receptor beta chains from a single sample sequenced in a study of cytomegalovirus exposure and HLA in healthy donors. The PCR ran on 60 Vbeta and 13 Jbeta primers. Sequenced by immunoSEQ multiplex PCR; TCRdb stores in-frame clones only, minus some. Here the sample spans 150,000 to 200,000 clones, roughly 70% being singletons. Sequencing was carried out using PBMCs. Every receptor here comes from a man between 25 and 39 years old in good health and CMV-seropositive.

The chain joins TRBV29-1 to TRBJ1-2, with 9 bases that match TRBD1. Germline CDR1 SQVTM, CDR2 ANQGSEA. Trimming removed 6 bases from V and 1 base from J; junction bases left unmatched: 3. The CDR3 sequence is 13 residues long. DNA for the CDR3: TGCAGCGTGGGGACAGGGATTAACTATGGCTACACCTTC. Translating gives CSVGTGINYGYTF.

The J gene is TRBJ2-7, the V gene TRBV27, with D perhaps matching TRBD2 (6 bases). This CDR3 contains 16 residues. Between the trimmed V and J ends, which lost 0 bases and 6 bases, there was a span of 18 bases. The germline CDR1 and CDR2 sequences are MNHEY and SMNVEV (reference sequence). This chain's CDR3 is CASSLSYSASAREQYF. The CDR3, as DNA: TGTGCCAGCAGTTTATCGTACAGTGCTAGCGCCCGCGAGCAGTACTTC.

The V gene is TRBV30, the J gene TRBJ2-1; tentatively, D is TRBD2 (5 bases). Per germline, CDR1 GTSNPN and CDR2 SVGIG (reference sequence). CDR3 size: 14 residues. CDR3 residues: CARTRGKSYNEQFF. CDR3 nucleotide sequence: TGTGCGAGAACTAGAGGGAAGTCCTACAATGAGCAGTTCTTC.

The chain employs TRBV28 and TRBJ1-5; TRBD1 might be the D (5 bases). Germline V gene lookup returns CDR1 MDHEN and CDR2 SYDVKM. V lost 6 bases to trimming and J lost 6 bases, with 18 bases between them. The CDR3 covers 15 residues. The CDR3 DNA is TGTGCCAGCAGACTAGGGCCCCCCGGGGGTCAGCCCCAGCATTTT. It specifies CASRLGPPGGQPQHF.

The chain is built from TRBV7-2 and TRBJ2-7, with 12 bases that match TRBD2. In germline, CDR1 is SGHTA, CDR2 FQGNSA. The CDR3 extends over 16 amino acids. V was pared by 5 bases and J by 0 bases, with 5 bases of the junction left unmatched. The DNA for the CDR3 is TGTGCCAGCAGCCAACGGACTAGCGGGGACTCCTACGAGCAGTACTTC. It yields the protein CASSQRTSGDSYEQYF.

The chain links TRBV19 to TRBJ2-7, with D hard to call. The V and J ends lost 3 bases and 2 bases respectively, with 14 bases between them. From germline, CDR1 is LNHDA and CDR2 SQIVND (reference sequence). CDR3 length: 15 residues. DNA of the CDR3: TGTGCCAGTAGTATTCGCCACAGCCGAGCCTACGAGCAGTACTTC. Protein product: CASSIRHSRAYEQYF.

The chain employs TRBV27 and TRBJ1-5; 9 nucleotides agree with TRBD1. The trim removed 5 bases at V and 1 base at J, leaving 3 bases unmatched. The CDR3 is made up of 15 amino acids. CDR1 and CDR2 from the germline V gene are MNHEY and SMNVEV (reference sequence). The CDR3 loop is CASSPGTGSNQPQHF. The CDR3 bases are TGTGCCAGCAGTCCGGGGACAGGGAGCAATCAGCCCCAGCATTTT.

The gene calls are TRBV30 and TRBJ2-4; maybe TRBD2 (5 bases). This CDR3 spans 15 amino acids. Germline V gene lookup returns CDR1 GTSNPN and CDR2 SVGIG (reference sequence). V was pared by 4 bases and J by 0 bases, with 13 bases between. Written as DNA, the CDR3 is TGTGCCTGGAACAATGGAGGACTAGCCAAAAACATTCAGTACTTC. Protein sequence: CAWNNGGLAKNIQYF.

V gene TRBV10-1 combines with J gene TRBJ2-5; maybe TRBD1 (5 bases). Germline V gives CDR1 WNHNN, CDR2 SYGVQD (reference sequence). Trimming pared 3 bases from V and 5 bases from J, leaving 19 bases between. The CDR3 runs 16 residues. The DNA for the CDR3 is TGCGCCAGCAGTGAATTGGCAACACTTGGGGCGGAGACCCAGTACTTC. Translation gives CASSELATLGAETQYF.

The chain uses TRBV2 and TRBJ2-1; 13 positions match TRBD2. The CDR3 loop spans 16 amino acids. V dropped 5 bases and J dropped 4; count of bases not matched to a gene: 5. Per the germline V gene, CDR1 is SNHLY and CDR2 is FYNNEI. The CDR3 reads CASSHTSGRGYNEQFF. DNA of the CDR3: TGTGCCAGCAGTCACACTAGCGGGAGGGGTTACAATGAGCAGTTCTTC.

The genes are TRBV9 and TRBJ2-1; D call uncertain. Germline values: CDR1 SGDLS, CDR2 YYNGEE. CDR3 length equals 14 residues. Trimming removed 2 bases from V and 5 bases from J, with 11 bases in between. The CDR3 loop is CASSVMAGNNEQFF. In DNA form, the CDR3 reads TGTGCCAGCAGCGTGATGGCAGGTAACAATGAGCAGTTCTTC.

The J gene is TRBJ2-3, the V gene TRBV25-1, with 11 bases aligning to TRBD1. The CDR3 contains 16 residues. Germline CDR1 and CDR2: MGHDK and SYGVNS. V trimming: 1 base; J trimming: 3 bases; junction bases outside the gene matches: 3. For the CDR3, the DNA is TGTGCCAGCAGTGAATGGGGGACAGGGGGGACAGATACGCAGTATTTT. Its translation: CASSEWGTGGTDTQYF.

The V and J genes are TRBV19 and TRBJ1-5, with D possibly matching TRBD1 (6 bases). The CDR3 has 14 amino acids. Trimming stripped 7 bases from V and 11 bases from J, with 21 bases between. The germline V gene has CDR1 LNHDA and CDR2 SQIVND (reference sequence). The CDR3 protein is CASTKGDGPSAQHF. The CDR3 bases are TGTGCCAGTACTAAGGGGGACGGTCCTTCGGCCCAGCATTTT.

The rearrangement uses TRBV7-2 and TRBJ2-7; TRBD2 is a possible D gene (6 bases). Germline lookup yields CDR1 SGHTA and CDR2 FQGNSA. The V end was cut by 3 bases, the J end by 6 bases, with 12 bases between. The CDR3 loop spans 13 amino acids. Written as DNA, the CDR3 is TGTGCCAGCAGCTTGGCGGGAAACCGCGAGCAGTACTTC. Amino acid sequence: CASSLAGNREQYF.

As DNA, the CDR3 is TGTGCCTGGAGTCCTATAGGGACTAGCGGGAGAGGAGACTACGAGCAGTACTTC. Translating gives CAWSPIGTSGRGDYEQYF. The chain combines TRBV30 with TRBJ2-7, with 14 bases matching TRBD2. CDR1 is GTSNPN, CDR2 SVGIG, per germline (reference sequence). Unmatched junction bases numbered 12, after V lost 2 bases and J lost 3 bases. The CDR3 loop spans 18 amino acids. Full variable domain (missing parts from reference TRBV30 and TRBJ2-7): SQTIHQWPATLVQPVGSPLSLECTVEGTSNPNLYWYRQAAGRGLQLLFYSVGIGQISSEVPQNLSASRPQDRQFILSSKKLLLSDSGFYLCAWSPIGTSGRGDYEQYFGPGTRLTVT.

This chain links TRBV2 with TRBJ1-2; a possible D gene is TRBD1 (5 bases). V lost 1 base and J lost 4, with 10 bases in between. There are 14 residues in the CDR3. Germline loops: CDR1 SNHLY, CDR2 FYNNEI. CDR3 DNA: TGTGCCAGCAGTGAAGGGGGCTATTCCTATGGCTACACCTTC. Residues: CASSEGGYSYGYTF.

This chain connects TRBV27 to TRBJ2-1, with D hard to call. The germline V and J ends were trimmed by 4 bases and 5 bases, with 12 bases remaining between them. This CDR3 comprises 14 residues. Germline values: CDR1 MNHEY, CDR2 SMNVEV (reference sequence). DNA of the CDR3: TGTGCCAGCAGTTCTCTAGACCTGGACAATGAGCAGTTCTTC. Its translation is CASSSLDLDNEQFF.

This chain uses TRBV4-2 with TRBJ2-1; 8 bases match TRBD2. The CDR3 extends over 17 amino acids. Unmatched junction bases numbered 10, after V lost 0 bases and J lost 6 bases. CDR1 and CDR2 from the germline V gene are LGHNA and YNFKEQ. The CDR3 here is CASSQEGAGRAFNEQFF. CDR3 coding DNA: TGTGCCAGCAGCCAAGAAGGTGCCGGGAGGGCCTTCAATGAGCAGTTCTTC.

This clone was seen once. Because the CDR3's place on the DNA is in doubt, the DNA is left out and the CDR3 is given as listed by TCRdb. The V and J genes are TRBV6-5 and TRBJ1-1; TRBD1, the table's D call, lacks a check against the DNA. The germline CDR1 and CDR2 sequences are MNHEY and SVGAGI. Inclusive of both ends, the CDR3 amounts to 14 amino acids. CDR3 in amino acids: CASSSSADRVEAFF.

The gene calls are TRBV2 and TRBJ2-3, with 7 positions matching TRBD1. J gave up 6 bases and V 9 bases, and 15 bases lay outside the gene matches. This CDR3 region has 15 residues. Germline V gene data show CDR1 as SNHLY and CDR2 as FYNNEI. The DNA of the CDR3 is TGTGCCAGTGTTCTCGGACAGGCCTGGAGTGATACGCAGTATTTT. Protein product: CASVLGQAWSDTQYF. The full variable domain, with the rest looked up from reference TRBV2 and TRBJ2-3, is EPEVTQTPSHQVTQMGQEVILRCVPISNHLYFYWYRQILGQKVEFLVSFYNNEISEKSEIFDDQFSVERPDGSNFTLKIRSTKLEDSAMYFCASVLGQAWSDTQYFGPGTRLTVL.

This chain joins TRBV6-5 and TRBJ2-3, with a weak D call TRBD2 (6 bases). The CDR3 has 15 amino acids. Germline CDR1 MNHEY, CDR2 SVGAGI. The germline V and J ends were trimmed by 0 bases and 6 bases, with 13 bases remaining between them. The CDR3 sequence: CASSYSYRETDTQYF. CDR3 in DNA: TGTGCCAGCAGTTACTCTTACCGGGAGACCGATACGCAGTATTTT.

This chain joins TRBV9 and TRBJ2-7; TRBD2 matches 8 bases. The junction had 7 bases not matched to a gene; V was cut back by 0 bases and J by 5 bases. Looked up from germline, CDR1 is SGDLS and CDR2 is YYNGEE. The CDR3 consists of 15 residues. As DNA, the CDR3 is TGTGCCAGCAGCGTAGGGCCAGCGGGAGTCCACGAGCAGTACTTC. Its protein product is CASSVGPAGVHEQYF.

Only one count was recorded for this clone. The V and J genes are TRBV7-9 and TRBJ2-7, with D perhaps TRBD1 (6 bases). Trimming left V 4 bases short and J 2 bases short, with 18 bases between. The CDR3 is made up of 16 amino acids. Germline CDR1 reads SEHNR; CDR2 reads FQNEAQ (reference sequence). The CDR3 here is CASSSSGAPLPYEQYF. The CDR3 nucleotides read TGTGCCAGCAGCTCATCAGGGGCCCCTTTACCCTACGAGCAGTACTTC.

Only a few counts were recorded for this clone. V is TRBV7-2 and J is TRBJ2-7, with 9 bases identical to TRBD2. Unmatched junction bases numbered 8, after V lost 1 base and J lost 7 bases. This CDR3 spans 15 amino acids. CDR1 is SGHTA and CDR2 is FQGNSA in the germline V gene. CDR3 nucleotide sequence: TGTGCCAGCAGCTTAGATAGCGGGAGCCCCGGGGAGCAGTACTTC. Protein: CASSLDSGSPGEQYF. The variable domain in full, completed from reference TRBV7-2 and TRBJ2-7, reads GAGVSQSPSNKVTEKGKDVELRCDPISGHTALYWYRQSLGQGLEFLIYFQGNSAPDKSGLPSDRFSAERTGGSVSTLTIQRTQQEDSAVYLCASSLDSGSPGEQYFGPGTRLTVT.

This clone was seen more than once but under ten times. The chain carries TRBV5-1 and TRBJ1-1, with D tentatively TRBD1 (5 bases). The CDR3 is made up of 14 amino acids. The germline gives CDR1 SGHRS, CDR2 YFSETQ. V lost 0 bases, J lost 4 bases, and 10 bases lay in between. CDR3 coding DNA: TGCGCCAGCAGCTTGGAGGGGCTCGGCACTGAAGCTTTCTTT. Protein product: CASSLEGLGTEAFF.

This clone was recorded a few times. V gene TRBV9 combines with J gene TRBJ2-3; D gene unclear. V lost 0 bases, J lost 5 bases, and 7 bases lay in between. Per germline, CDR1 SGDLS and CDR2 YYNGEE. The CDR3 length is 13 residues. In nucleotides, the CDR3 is TGTGCCAGCAGCGTAGACAGCCGAGATACGCAGTATTTT. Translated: CASSVDSRDTQYF.